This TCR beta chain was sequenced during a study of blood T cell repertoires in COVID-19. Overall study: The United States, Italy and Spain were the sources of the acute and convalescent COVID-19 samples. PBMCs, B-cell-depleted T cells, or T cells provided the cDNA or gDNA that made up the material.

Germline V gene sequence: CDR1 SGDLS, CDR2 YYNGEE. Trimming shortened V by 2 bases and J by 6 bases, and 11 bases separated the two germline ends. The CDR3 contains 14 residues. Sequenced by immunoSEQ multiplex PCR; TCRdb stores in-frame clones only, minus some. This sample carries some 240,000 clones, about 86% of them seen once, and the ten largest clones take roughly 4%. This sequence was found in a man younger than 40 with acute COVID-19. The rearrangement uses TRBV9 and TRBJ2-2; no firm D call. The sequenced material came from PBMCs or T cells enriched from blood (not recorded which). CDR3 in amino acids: CASSVLSEAGELFF. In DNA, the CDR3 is TGTGCCAGCAGCGTTCTATCCGAGGCCGGGGAGCTGTTTTTT.